The clone carrying this TCR beta chain appeared many times. Its antigen remains unknown. This record belongs to a study of T cells in Graves' hyperthyroidism and ophthalmopathy. Amplification of TCR beta CDR3 regions was performed using RNA transcripts as template. The HTBI primer set drove a first-round RT-PCR of the TCR CDR3. TCRdb processed the multiplex PCR reads anew with MiXCR; each CDR3 protein has one entry. The data contain roughly 360,000 distinct CDR3 sequences, roughly 14% of them seen just once; the ten biggest clones take up less than 25%. Study-wide results and limits: Ophthalmopathy, as predicted by the model, came a median around 7 months after the prediction.

Sequences were obtained from blood. The sequence came from a man aged 25-40 years with Graves' hyperthyroidism that later progressed to Graves' ophthalmopathy.

Here the CDR3 reads CSAVSGGWAAFF. The DNA of the CDR3 is TGCAGTGCTGTTTCAGGGGGGTGGGCAGCTTTCTTT. V and J are TRBV20-1 and TRBJ1-1; TRBD1 agrees at 7 bases. The V and J ends lost 5 bases and 10 bases, in that order; junction bases with no gene match: 10. The CDR3 consists of 12 residues. Germline assignment: CDR1 DFQATT and CDR2 SNEGSKA (reference sequence).